This passage covers 28 T cell receptor beta chains from one sample sequenced in a study of Ad26.COV2.S vaccination and SARS-CoV-2 variants. Noted treatment: approximately 18 received Ad26.COV2.S at low or high dose, single or two shots; five or six received placebo; per-sample allocation not given. Day 63 after the first vaccine or placebo injection was the time point for sampling. The method was immunoSEQ multiplex PCR; TCRdb's version includes in-frame clones alone and lacks a portion of them. The sample shows 300,000 to 400,000 clones, 90% of them seen only once. Source: peripheral blood, taken in a trial of Ad26.COV2.S vaccine versus placebo. Every receptor here comes from a person between 18 and 60 years old who received the Ad26.COV2.S COVID-19 vaccine or a placebo.

The V gene is TRBV12-3 or TRBV12-4, the J gene TRBJ1-1; D perhaps matches TRBD1 (5 bases). V lost 2 bases and J 8 bases, leaving 9 bases between the germline ends. This CDR3 spans 12 amino acids. The CDR3 sequence is CASSLTGVEAFF. DNA for the CDR3: TGTGCCAGCAGTTTAACGGGGGTCGAAGCTTTCTTT.

The rearrangement uses TRBV4-1 and TRBJ2-7, with D tentatively TRBD1 (6 bases). Deletions cut 5 bases from V and 4 bases from J, with 18 bases between. This CDR3 has 15 amino acids. Germline CDR1 MGHRA, CDR2 YSYEKL. CDR3 sequence: CASSSGVTGPYEQYV. CDR3 nucleotides: TGCGCCAGCAGCTCAGGGGTGACAGGACCTTACGAGCAGTACGTC.

The table lists this clone with a count of one. The rearrangement joins TRBV7-9 to TRBJ2-2; maybe TRBD1 (5 bases). The CDR3 totals 15 residues. The V end was cut by 5 bases, the J end by 7 bases, with 17 bases between. Germline-derived CDR1 and CDR2 are SEHNR and FQNEAQ (reference sequence). The CDR3: CASSVQARSGGELFF. CDR3 DNA: TGTGCCAGCAGCGTACAGGCGAGGAGTGGCGGGGAGCTGTTTTTT.

The chain uses TRBV27 and TRBJ2-1; TRBD1 might be the D (5 bases). The CDR3 is 12 residues long. Germline assignment: CDR1 MNHEY and CDR2 SMNVEV (reference sequence). With 3 bases removed from V and 10 bases from J, the gap between germline ends came to 10 bases. The CDR3 sequence: CASSFRGREQFF. For the CDR3, the DNA is TGTGCCAGCAGTTTTAGGGGAAGGGAGCAGTTCTTC.

The V call is TRBV9, the J call TRBJ1-1, with 7 bases lining up with TRBD1. The CDR3 consists of 14 residues. Germline trimming cut 2 bases from V and 3 bases from J; bases unmatched to any gene: 4. CDR1 and CDR2 from the germline V gene are SGDLS and YYNGEE. CDR3 protein: CASSVRGDHTEAFF. CDR3 DNA: TGTGCCAGCAGCGTCAGGGGGGACCACACTGAAGCTTTCTTT.

The chain couples TRBV7-3 to TRBJ2-1; 7 positions match TRBD1. The CDR3 consists of 13 residues. CDR1 and CDR2 from the germline V gene are SGHTA and FQGTGA. V gave up 5 bases and J gave up 9 bases; unmatched junction bases: 7. CDR3 amino acids: CASSTGQLGEQFF. The CDR3, as DNA: TGTGCCAGCAGCACGGGACAGCTAGGTGAGCAGTTCTTC.

The gene calls are TRBV4-2 and TRBJ2-1; the match to TRBD2 covers 8 bases. This CDR3 comprises 16 residues. V lost 0 bases to trimming and J lost 4 bases; unmatched junction nucleotides: 5. Germline CDR1 LGHNA, CDR2 YNFKEQ. In DNA form, the CDR3 reads TGTGCCAGCAGCCAAGAGATGATAGCGGGGTACAATGAGCAGTTCTTC. It codes for CASSQEMIAGYNEQFF.

This clone was observed a handful of times. The chain combines TRBV11-2 with TRBJ2-7; D might be TRBD1 (5 bases). This CDR3 region has 16 residues. Germline CDR1 reads SGHAT; CDR2 reads FQNNGV. The V end lost 5 bases, the J end lost 1 base, and 18 bases lay between the germline ends. The CDR3 nucleotides are TGTGCCAGCAGCCCCTCATTTCGGCAGGGATCCTACGAGCAGTACTTC. It translates to CASSPSFRQGSYEQYF. Drawing the rest from reference TRBV11-2 and TRBJ2-7, the complete variable domain is EAGVAQSPRYKIIEKRQSVAFWCNPISGHATLYWYQQILGQGPKLLIQFQNNGVVDDSQLPKDRFSAERLKGVDSTLKIQPAKLEDSAVYLCASSPSFRQGSYEQYFGPGTRLTVT.

The chain has TRBV14 and TRBJ2-7; possibly TRBD2 for D (6 bases). The CDR3 is made up of 14 amino acids. Deletions cut 2 bases from V and 1 base from J, with 9 bases between. The germline V gene encodes CDR1 SGHDN and CDR2 FVKESK. The CDR3 loop is CASSQFAGSYEQYF. The DNA of the CDR3 is TGTGCCAGCAGCCAATTCGCGGGGTCCTACGAGCAGTACTTC.

This chain uses TRBV6-5 with TRBJ2-3; D perhaps matches TRBD2 (5 bases). CDR3 length: 15 residues. Trimming shortened V by 6 bases and J by 6 bases, and 19 bases separated the two germline ends. The germline V gene encodes CDR1 MNHEY and CDR2 SVGAGI. The CDR3 bases are TGTGCCAGCAGCCCCGCCCCCGGGAAAAGTGATACGCAGTATTTT. As protein: CASSPAPGKSDTQYF.

The chain joins TRBV6-4 to TRBJ1-2, with D hard to call. From germline, CDR1 is MRHNA and CDR2 SNTAGT. V was cut by 3 bases and J by 8 bases, with 13 bases left in between. This CDR3 has 13 amino acids. The chain's CDR3 is CASSESGLEGYTF. CDR3 coding DNA: TGTGCCAGCAGTGAATCAGGTCTCGAGGGCTACACCTTC.

The chain recombines TRBV11-2 with TRBJ1-1; tentative D call: TRBD1 (5 bases). V was pared by 1 base and J by 5 bases, with 17 bases between. The CDR3 consists of 16 residues. Germline V gives CDR1 SGHAT, CDR2 FQNNGV. For the CDR3, the DNA is TGTGCCAGCAGCTTAGGTGGAGGGAAGGGGAAGACTGAAGCTTTCTTT. Translating gives CASSLGGGKGKTEAFF.

V is TRBV9 and J is TRBJ2-1; TRBD2 agrees at 11 bases. V lost 3 bases, J lost 3 bases, and 11 bases stayed unmatched. The V gene's germline CDR1 is SGDLS and CDR2 YYNGEE. The CDR3 consists of 18 residues. The CDR3 sequence is CASSASTSGKVDYNEQFF. CDR3 DNA: TGTGCCAGCAGCGCTTCGACTAGCGGGAAGGTAGACTACAATGAGCAGTTCTTC.

The chain has TRBV4-3 and TRBJ1-5; the D gene is possibly TRBD1 (5 bases). This CDR3 comprises 15 residues. CDR1 is LGHNA, CDR2 YSLEER, per germline. The V end lost 0 bases, the J end lost 7 bases, and 13 bases lay between the germline ends. The CDR3 DNA reads TGCGCCAGCAGCCAAGATTGGCAGGGTGTCCAGCCCCAGCATTTT. Its protein is CASSQDWQGVQPQHF.

Concerning this clone: Different DNA sequences within this sample yield the same CDR3. The chain couples TRBV29-1 to TRBJ1-5; D is uncertain. Germline V CDR1 and CDR2: SQVTM, ANQGSEA. There are 12 residues in the CDR3. Trimming stripped 4 bases from V and 2 bases from J, with 6 bases between. The CDR3 loop reads CSVGEGNQPQHF. The CDR3 coding sequence is TGCAGCGTTGGAGAAGGCAATCAGCCCCAGCATTTT.

This chain uses TRBV5-1 with TRBJ2-2; unclear D gene. The germline V gene encodes CDR1 SGHRS and CDR2 YFSETQ. The germline V and J ends were trimmed by 1 base and 4 bases, with 11 bases remaining between them. This CDR3 spans 15 amino acids. As DNA, the CDR3 is TGCGCCAGCAGCTTGCAAACAGCTTCCACCGGGGAGCTGTTTTTT. Residues: CASSLQTASTGELFF.

The chain employs TRBV6-5 and TRBJ2-5; D gene uncertain. This CDR3 region has 13 residues. Germline CDR1 is MNHEY and CDR2 is SVGAGI. V was cut by 11 bases and J by 2 bases, with 15 bases left in between. In DNA, the CDR3 is TGTGCCTGTTCCCCGGGTCCTCAAGAGACCCAGTACTTC. Its protein product is CACSPGPQETQYF.

This sequence joins TRBV7-3 and TRBJ2-1; maybe TRBD2 (7 bases). The CDR3 is 14 amino acids. Trimming left V 4 bases short and J 9 bases short, with 16 bases between. Per the germline V gene, CDR1 is SGHTA and CDR2 is FQGTGA. CDR3 nucleotides: TGTGCCAGCAGCTCCTCGAGTAGGGGGGGTGAGCAGTTCTTC. Its protein product is CASSSSSRGGEQFF.

The chain employs TRBV11-2 and TRBJ2-3, with D tentatively TRBD2 (5 bases). Germline V gene sequence: CDR1 SGHAT, CDR2 FQNNGV. The CDR3 consists of 13 residues. V lost 0 bases and J lost 5, with 6 bases in between. The CDR3 DNA is TGTGCCAGCAGCTTAGAAGCGGAAGATACGCAGTATTTT. Encoded protein: CASSLEAEDTQYF.

This clone was seen a single time. This chain connects TRBV12-3 or TRBV12-4 to TRBJ1-1; 7 bases are shared with TRBD1. V gave up 6 bases and J gave up 4 bases; unmatched junction bases: 5. The CDR3 consists of 13 residues. The CDR3 sequence is CASRWTGSTEAFF. The CDR3 bases are TGTGCCAGCAGATGGACAGGCAGCACTGAAGCTTTCTTT.

The chain links TRBV24-1 to TRBJ2-5; TRBD2 is a possible D gene (7 bases). Germline loops: CDR1 KGHDR, CDR2 SFDVKD. The V gene lost 2 bases and the J gene lost 2 bases, with 11 bases spanning the gap. This CDR3 comprises 15 residues. The CDR3 spells CATSDYRGGQETQYF. Here the CDR3 DNA reads TGTGCCACCAGTGATTATAGGGGGGGGCAAGAGACCCAGTACTTC.

V is TRBV3-1 (or the pseudogene TRBV3-2) and J is TRBJ1-2; D is unresolved. This CDR3 comprises 11 residues. In germline, CDR1 is LGHDT, CDR2 YNNKEL (reference sequence). V lost 9 bases, J lost 4 bases, and 9 bases lay in between. The CDR3 sequence is CARTEVYGYTF. The CDR3 nucleotides are TGTGCCAGGACGGAGGTCTATGGCTACACCTTC.

Written as DNA, the CDR3 is TGTGCCAGCAGCTCTGGGACAGGGAATGAAAAACTGTTTTTT. This translates into CASSSGTGNEKLFF. The rearrangement links TRBV5-8 to TRBJ1-4; 9 nucleotides line up with TRBD1. The CDR3 totals 14 residues. V trimming: 3 bases; J trimming: 5 bases; junction bases outside the gene matches: 2. Germline CDR1 and CDR2: SGHTS and YDEGEE. Drawing the rest from reference TRBV5-8 and TRBJ1-4, the complete variable domain is EAGVTQSPTHLIKTRGQQATLRCSPISGHTSVYWYQQALGLGLQFLLWYDEGEERNRGNFPPRFSGRQFPNYSSELNVNALELEDSALYLCASSSGTGNEKLFFGSGTQLSVL.

The chain couples TRBV6-5 to TRBJ2-7; D remains ambiguous. Germline V gene data show CDR1 as MNHEY and CDR2 as SVGAGI. V lost 8 bases to trimming and J lost 3 bases, with 14 bases between them. The CDR3 extends over 13 amino acids. CDR3 sequence reads: CASHDGLNYEQYF. The DNA of the CDR3 is TGTGCCAGCCACGACGGGCTGAACTACGAGCAGTACTTC.

The rearrangement joins TRBV7-2 to TRBJ1-5; 8 nucleotides agree with TRBD1. This CDR3 comprises 14 residues. J lost 3 bases, V lost 3 bases, and 1 base had no gene match. CDR1 and CDR2 (germline): SGHTA, FQGNSA. CDR3 nucleotide sequence: TGTGCCAGCAGCTTCAGGGGGCCCAATCAGCCCCAGCATTTT. Amino acid sequence: CASSFRGPNQPQHF. The variable domain in full, with the rest retrieved from reference TRBV7-2 and TRBJ1-5, is GAGVSQSPSNKVTEKGKDVELRCDPISGHTALYWYRQSLGQGLEFLIYFQGNSAPDKSGLPSDRFSAERTGGSVSTLTIQRTQQEDSAVYLCASSFRGPNQPQHFGDGTRLSIL.

The chain has TRBV9 and TRBJ1-1; no clear D. Germline V gives CDR1 SGDLS, CDR2 YYNGEE. The CDR3 contains 15 residues. Trimming took 4 bases from V and 3 from J, leaving 16 bases between them. DNA of the CDR3: TGTGCCAGCAGCTCACGGGCGGTCCAGGACACTGAAGCTTTCTTT. Translating gives CASSSRAVQDTEAFF. The full variable domain, completed using reference TRBV9 and TRBJ1-1, is DSGVTQTPKHLITATGQRVTLRCSPRSGDLSVYWYQQSLDQGLQFLIQYYNGEERAKGNILERFSAQQFPDLHSELNLSSLELGDSALYFCASSSRAVQDTEAFFGQGTRLTVV.

This clone has just a few counts. J is TRBJ1-2 and V is TRBV28; TRBD1 matches 8 bases. This CDR3 contains 15 residues. Germline values: CDR1 MDHEN, CDR2 SYDVKM. The V gene end was trimmed by 7 bases and the J gene end by 9 bases; junction bases not matched to a gene: 16. CDR3 DNA sequence: TGTGCCAGCACTTATCAGGGGGCGGGAGGGTATAGCTACACCTTC. Translation: CASTYQGAGGYSYTF.

The rearrangement joins TRBV5-1 to TRBJ1-2; no reliable D call. The germline V gene has CDR1 SGHRS and CDR2 YFSETQ. V was shortened by 4 bases and J by 4 bases, with 8 bases between the two germline ends. The CDR3 consists of 12 residues. CDR3 DNA sequence: TGCGCCAGCAGCCCCCAAGGCTATGGCTACACCTTC. Residues: CASSPQGYGYTF.